Listed here are 17 T cell receptor beta chains from one sample, sequenced in a study of blood T cell repertoires in COVID-19. Sequencing was performed with immunoSEQ multiplex PCR; in TCRdb, only in-frame clones are kept and a portion is missing. The sample carries about 180,000 clones, approximately 85% recorded once. Source material: peripheral blood. These receptors came from a man between 60 and 75 years old with acute or convalescent COVID-19.

The chain employs TRBV11-2 and TRBJ1-1; perhaps TRBD1 as D (6 bases). The CDR3 runs 14 residues. The V end lost 1 base, the J end lost 5 bases, and 11 bases lay between the germline ends. Germline assignment: CDR1 SGHAT and CDR2 FQNNGV. This chain's CDR3 is CASSLGRQATEAFF. The CDR3 region has the DNA TGTGCCAGCAGCTTAGGTCGACAGGCGACTGAAGCTTTCTTT.

The rearrangement links TRBV13 to TRBJ1-4; perhaps TRBD1 as D (6 bases). The CDR3 contains 14 residues. V gave up 5 bases and J gave up 6 bases, with 13 bases separating them. CDR1 PRHDT and CDR2 FYEKMQ come from the germline V gene (reference sequence). This CDR3 is CASSLTGHDEKLFF. The CDR3 DNA follows: TGTGCCAGCAGCCTTACAGGGCATGATGAAAAACTGTTTTTT.

The J gene is TRBJ1-4, the V gene TRBV18, with D maybe TRBD1 (6 bases). V lost 3 bases and J 0 bases, leaving 11 bases between the germline ends. Germline V gene data show CDR1 as KGHSH and CDR2 as LQKENI. This CDR3 has 16 residues. In nucleotides, the CDR3 is TGTGCCAGCTCACCGGCGCAGGGGTCAACTAATGAAAAACTGTTTTTT. The encoded protein is CASSPAQGSTNEKLFF.

The chain combines TRBV5-4 with TRBJ2-7; TRBD2 matches at 10 bases. Looked up from germline, CDR1 is SGHNT and CDR2 is YYREEE (reference sequence). The CDR3 length is 18 residues. Trimming cost V 9 bases and J 6 bases; bases outside gene matches: 24. The CDR3 region is CAIQKEGSGRYAGGEQYF. The CDR3 nucleotides read TGTGCCATCCAAAAGGAAGGTAGCGGGAGGTATGCCGGAGGCGAGCAGTACTTC. The complete variable domain, with remaining parts taken from reference TRBV5-4 and TRBJ2-7, reads ETGVTQSPTHLIKTRGQQVTLRCSSQSGHNTVSWYQQALGQGPQFIFQYYREEENGRGNFPPRFSGLQFPNYSSELNVNALELDDSALYLCAIQKEGSGRYAGGEQYFGPGTRLTVT.

This chain joins TRBV14 and TRBJ2-7; TRBD2 might be the D (6 bases). V shed 0 bases and J shed 0 bases, with 18 bases lying between them. Germline V gene data show CDR1 as SGHDN and CDR2 as FVKESK. The CDR3 runs to 18 residues. The CDR3 DNA sequence: TGTGCCAGCAGCCAAGATCGGTCTCCGGGAGTAAACTCCTACGAGCAGTACTTC. Translating it yields CASSQDRSPGVNSYEQYF.

The V call is TRBV28, the J call TRBJ2-7; D not resolved. Per the germline V gene, CDR1 is MDHEN and CDR2 is SYDVKM. Trimming cost V 4 bases and J 1 base, with 11 bases left between them. The CDR3 has 14 residues. The CDR3 DNA follows: TGTGCCAGCAGTTGGCCCCGGGTTTCCTACGAGCAGTACTTC. Its translation: CASSWPRVSYEQYF.

The chain is built from TRBV3-1 (or the pseudogene TRBV3-2) and TRBJ2-2; D may be TRBD2 (5 bases). Between the trimmed V and J ends, which lost 0 bases and 0 bases, there was a span of 8 bases. Germline V gene lookup returns CDR1 LGHDT and CDR2 YNNKEL (reference sequence). The CDR3 extends over 16 amino acids. The chain's CDR3 is CASSQETGTNTGELFF. In DNA form, the CDR3 reads TGTGCCAGCAGCCAAGAAACCGGGACGAACACCGGGGAGCTGTTTTTT.

The chain has TRBV9 and TRBJ1-1, with 8 bases that match TRBD1. From germline, CDR1 is SGDLS and CDR2 YYNGEE. With 0 bases clipped from V and 4 bases from J, the junction kept 2 bases outside the gene matches. The CDR3 runs 14 residues. CDR3 bases: TGTGCCAGCAGCGTAGGCCAGGGGGCCACTGAAGCTTTCTTT. Translated: CASSVGQGATEAFF.

This sequence joins TRBV28 and TRBJ1-1, with 7 positions matching TRBD1. Trimming cost V 5 bases and J 2 bases; bases outside gene matches: 8. Germline CDR1 reads MDHEN; CDR2 reads SYDVKM. The CDR3 spans 15 residues. CDR3 bases: TGTGCCAGCAGTGTAACAGGGGTATCTAACACTGAAGCTTTCTTT. Translated: CASSVTGVSNTEAFF.

The count of this clone is one. V gene TRBV7-6 combines with J gene TRBJ2-3, with D perhaps TRBD1 (5 bases). Germline V gene lookup returns CDR1 SGHVS and CDR2 FNYEAQ. There are 16 residues in the CDR3. The V end was cut by 0 bases, the J end by 1 base, with 11 bases between. CDR3 sequence: CASSLAVGVGTDTQYF. The DNA of the CDR3 is TGTGCCAGCAGCTTAGCAGTAGGGGTCGGCACAGATACGCAGTATTTT. Full variable domain (rest looked up from reference TRBV7-6 and TRBJ2-3): GAGVSQSPRYKVTKRGQDVALRCDPISGHVSLYWYRQALGQGPEFLTYFNYEAQQDKSGLPNDRFSAERPEGSISTLTIQRTEQRDSAMYRCASSLAVGVGTDTQYFGPGTRLTVL.

The J gene is TRBJ2-1, the V gene TRBV9, with D perhaps matching TRBD2 (6 bases). The CDR3 covers 15 residues. Germline CDR1 SGDLS, CDR2 YYNGEE. Between the trimmed V and J ends, which lost 0 bases and 6 bases, there was a span of 13 bases. The CDR3 bases are TGTGCCAGCAGCGTAGAGAATAGCGGAGTCAATGAGCAGTTCTTC. This encodes CASSVENSGVNEQFF. Together with reference TRBV9 and TRBJ2-1, the CDR3 gives the full variable domain: DSGVTQTPKHLITATGQRVTLRCSPRSGDLSVYWYQQSLDQGLQFLIQYYNGEERAKGNILERFSAQQFPDLHSELNLSSLELGDSALYFCASSVENSGVNEQFFGPGTRLTVL.

V is TRBV6-5 and J is TRBJ2-1; TRBD2 agrees at 10 bases. The V gene end was trimmed by 9 bases and the J gene end by 4 bases; junction bases not matched to a gene: 9. Germline V CDR1 and CDR2: MNHEY, SVGAGI. This CDR3 has 15 residues. This CDR3 reads CARPPLSGRYNEQFF. The CDR3 bases are TGTGCCAGGCCCCCCCTTAGCGGGAGGTACAATGAGCAGTTCTTC.

V is TRBV20-1 and J is TRBJ2-7, with 9 nucleotides matching TRBD2. The CDR3 has 15 residues. The V and J ends lost 3 bases and 6 bases, in that order; junction bases with no gene match: 12. The germline V gene has CDR1 DFQATT and CDR2 SNEGSKA (reference sequence). CDR3 residues: CSASRRGRARGEQYF. In DNA, the CDR3 is TGCAGTGCTAGTAGGCGCGGGAGGGCCAGAGGCGAGCAGTACTTC.

The V gene is TRBV5-1, the J gene TRBJ2-3, with a possible D match to TRBD2 (5 bases). This CDR3 is 16 amino acids long. Trimming stripped 0 bases from V and 3 bases from J, with 14 bases between. Looked up from germline, CDR1 is SGHRS and CDR2 is YFSETQ. The chain's CDR3 is CASSLVAGVRTDTQYF. CDR3 coding DNA: TGCGCCAGCAGCTTGGTGGCGGGCGTCCGGACAGATACGCAGTATTTT. Filled out from reference TRBV5-1 and TRBJ2-3, the complete variable domain reads KAGVTQTPRYLIKTRGQQVTLSCSPISGHRSVSWYQQTPGQGLQFLFEYFSETQRNKGNFPGRFSGRQFSNSRSEMNVSTLELGDSALYLCASSLVAGVRTDTQYFGPGTRLTVL.

V is TRBV19 and J is TRBJ1-6, with a possible D match to TRBD1 (5 bases). Germline CDR1 reads LNHDA; CDR2 reads SQIVND (reference sequence). The CDR3 consists of 15 residues. Deletions cut 5 bases from V and 9 bases from J, with 17 bases between. The CDR3 region is CASSPHGGEGSPLHF. The CDR3 coding sequence is TGTGCCAGTAGTCCCCACGGAGGGGAAGGTTCACCCCTCCACTTT.

This rearrangement joins TRBV6-5 to TRBJ2-3; TRBD1 matches at 8 bases. The CDR3 runs to 14 residues. The germline V gene encodes CDR1 MNHEY and CDR2 SVGAGI. Unmatched junction bases numbered 4, after V lost 6 bases and J lost 2 bases. The CDR3 loop is CASRDRATTDTQYF. The CDR3 DNA reads TGTGCCAGCAGGGACAGGGCGACCACAGATACGCAGTATTTT.

The chain uses TRBV18 and TRBJ2-2; weak D call: TRBD2 (6 bases). The length of the CDR3 is 19 residues. Trimming stripped 3 bases from V and 0 bases from J, with 20 bases between. Germline loops: CDR1 KGHSH, CDR2 LQKENI. CDR3 DNA sequence: TGTGCCAGCTCACCCCGCGGCGGGGATACGCTTTCGAACACCGGGGAGCTGTTTTTT. This gives the protein CASSPRGGDTLSNTGELFF.